This entry describes one T cell receptor (beta chain). The target antigen is unknown. The data were taken from a study of cytomegalovirus exposure and HLA in healthy donors. The protocol was immunoSEQ multiplex PCR, while the TCRdb copy is restricted to in-frame clones and leaves out a portion. The data show 55,000 to 75,000 clones, about 94% seen once. Study-wide points: Researchers reported that a few CMV-associated chains were confirmed in vitro as CMV antigen-specific. Some TCR beta chains (more than 150 of them) were listed as cytomegalovirus-associated.

The V gene end was trimmed by 3 bases and the J gene end by 12 bases; junction bases not matched to a gene: 13. CDR3 size: 13 residues. Germline CDR1 is SQVTM and CDR2 is ANQGSEA. The V gene is TRBV29-1, the J gene TRBJ2-7; TRBD1 agrees at 8 bases. This sequence originates from a man younger than 30 in good health and CMV-seropositive. The sample taken for sequencing was PBMCs. CDR3 protein: CSVEGMDRAVLYF. The CDR3 DNA reads TGCAGCGTTGAGGGGATGGACAGGGCCGTGCTGTACTTC.